Each of the 8 T cell receptor beta chains below was sequenced from the same sample in a study of T cell changes during pregnancy in multiple sclerosis. Clones were sequenced by immunoSEQ multiplex PCR, and TCRdb holds only the in-frame ones, with some missing. This sample has approximately 50,000 clones; 85% to 95% occur once, and the top ten carry just over 0.65%. The input for sequencing was CD4+ T cells from peripheral blood mononuclear cells, taken in the third trimester of pregnancy. The source of these receptors is a female donor with multiple sclerosis, enrolled in a pregnancy study.

The CDR3 loop is CASRPPGTGKYEQYF. CDR3 bases: TGTGCCAGCAGACCTCCCGGGACAGGGAAATACGAGCAGTACTTC. The rearrangement joins TRBV28 to TRBJ2-7; 9 bases align to TRBD1. CDR1 and CDR2 from the germline V gene are MDHEN and SYDVKM. The junction had 10 bases not matched to a gene; V was cut back by 6 bases and J by 4 bases. The CDR3 covers 15 residues.

On this clone: The junction departs from the called germline gene at one end, perhaps through a read error. The chain has TRBV7-7 and TRBJ1-1; no clear D gene. The CDR3 has 15 residues. Germline-derived CDR1 and CDR2 are SSHAT and FNYEAQ (reference sequence). The DNA for the CDR3 is TGTGCTAGCAGCTTAAACCCCGGGAGCCCAAAGGAAGCTTTCTTT. Its protein is CASSLNPGSPKEAFF.

The chain links TRBV7-3 to TRBJ2-1; 8 bases are shared with TRBD2. This CDR3 is built from 14 residues. Unmatched junction bases numbered 7, after V lost 5 bases and J lost 7 bases. The germline gives CDR1 SGHTA, CDR2 FQGTGA. Here the CDR3 DNA reads TGTGCCAGCAGCGATAGCGGGACTCGGAATGAGCAGTTCTTC. It codes for CASSDSGTRNEQFF.

J is TRBJ2-4 and V is TRBV30, with 10 bases matching TRBD1. There are 18 residues in the CDR3. Germline loops: CDR1 GTSNPN, CDR2 SVGIG (reference sequence). With 1 base clipped from V and 0 bases from J, the junction kept 9 bases outside the gene matches. DNA for the CDR3: TGTGCCTGGAGTGCCCTACCGGGACAGGGGCTAGCCAAAAACATTCAGTACTTC. It specifies CAWSALPGQGLAKNIQYF.

The chain is built from TRBV13 and TRBJ1-1; TRBD1 is a possible D gene (6 bases). V lost 2 bases, J lost 7 bases, and 8 bases lay in between. This CDR3 region has 12 residues. Germline values: CDR1 PRHDT, CDR2 FYEKMQ (reference sequence). CDR3 coding DNA: TGTGCCAGCAGCTTATTGACAGGTGAAGCTTTCTTT. It codes for CASSLLTGEAFF.

The chain has TRBV11-3 and TRBJ2-2; D perhaps matches TRBD2 (7 bases). V was trimmed by 5 bases and J by 5 bases, leaving 15 bases between them. Germline V gives CDR1 SGHNT, CDR2 YENEEA. The CDR3 spans 15 residues. Written as DNA, the CDR3 is TGTGCCAGCAGCGGGCCGGAGGGGGGGACCGGGGAGCTGTTTTTT. It encodes CASSGPEGGTGELFF.

The sample holds one count of this clone. The V call is TRBV7-9, the J call TRBJ2-3, with 13 bases identical to TRBD2. From germline, CDR1 is SEHNR and CDR2 FQNEAQ (reference sequence). The V and J ends lost 6 bases and 4 bases, in that order; junction bases with no gene match: 16. The CDR3 runs to 19 residues. The CDR3 region has the DNA TGTGCCAGCAGTTTCCCCTCAACACGGACTAGCGGGAGTTCAGATACGCAGTATTTT. It is translated as CASSFPSTRTSGSSDTQYF.

To note about this clone: The junction and the germline gene differ at one end; a read error may be behind it. The chain has TRBV2 and TRBJ1-1; the match to TRBD1 covers 8 bases. This CDR3 contains 13 residues. The V gene's germline CDR1 is SNHLY and CDR2 FYNNEI. For the CDR3, the DNA is TGTGCCAGCACTGAAACAGGGGGTACTGAAGCTTTCTTT. The encoded protein is CASTETGGTEAFF.